This passage covers 12 T cell receptor beta chains from one sample sequenced in a study of T cells expressing NK-cell markers. After re-calling the 5' RACE reads, TCRdb lists one entry per CDR3 protein, DNA absent. This sample's clone table lists around 470,000 distinct CDR3 sequences. Sequenced material: blood T cells: a sorted CD56 or NKG2C T cell subset, CD4+ or CD8+ T cells, or bulk PBMC T cells (not recorded which). Receptors originate from a woman in her forties or fifties in good health.

V gene TRBV9 combines with J gene TRBJ2-2; TCRdb calls TRBD2, which cannot be checked without DNA. The CDR3 totals 16 residues. CDR1 is SGDLS, CDR2 YYNGEE, per germline. CDR3 amino acids: CASSFPGTSGTGELFF.

The CDR3: CSAADINPDTQYF. The chain joins TRBV20-1 to TRBJ2-3. The CDR3 has 13 residues. Germline CDR1 is DFQATT and CDR2 is SNEGSKA (reference sequence).

This chain links TRBV12-3 or TRBV12-4 with TRBJ1-1. The CDR3 sequence is 14 residues long. This CDR3 is CASSFLHLNTEAFF.

This chain joins TRBV4-1 and TRBJ2-1. CDR1 is MGHRA, CDR2 YSYEKL, per germline. The CDR3 totals 13 residues. CDR3 loop: CASSQNNGNEQFF.

V usage is TRBV18 and J usage is TRBJ2-1; there is no DNA to check the TCRdb D call of TRBD2. CDR3 size: 16 residues. Germline V gene sequence: CDR1 KGHSH, CDR2 LQKENI. CDR3: CASSKSVPSGYNEQFF. The full variable domain, its missing parts supplied by reference TRBV18 and TRBJ2-1, is NAGVMQNPRHLVRRRGQEARLRCSPMKGHSHVYWYRQLPEEGLKFMVYLQKENIIDESGMPKERFSAEFPKEGPSILRIQQVVRGDSAAYFCASSKSVPSGYNEQFFGPGTRLTVL.

The chain links TRBV12-3 or TRBV12-4 to TRBJ2-5. This CDR3 has 11 residues. The chain's CDR3 is CASSLSETQYF.

This chain links TRBV12-3 or TRBV12-4 with TRBJ1-5. The CDR3 has 15 amino acids. The CDR3 spells CASSRLGGNNQPQHF.

V usage is TRBV4-1 and J usage is TRBJ2-1. The V gene's germline CDR1 is MGHRA and CDR2 YSYEKL. This CDR3 has 15 residues. The CDR3 sequence is CASSRPTSVHNEQFF.

This sequence joins TRBV5-1 and TRBJ1-6; TCRdb proposes TRBD1, but this gene call is untestable without DNA. Germline CDR1 is SGHRS and CDR2 is YFSETQ. This CDR3 has 14 amino acids. CDR3 region: CASGTGQNGSPLHF.

The V and J genes are TRBV7-8 and TRBJ2-3. This CDR3 comprises 15 residues. Germline CDR1 is SGHVS and CDR2 is FQNEAQ. CDR3 sequence: CASSPAEPRTDTQYF.

The chain is built from TRBV25-1 and TRBJ2-3; TCRdb's D call, TRBD1, is unchecked because there is no DNA. The CDR3 consists of 15 residues. The V gene's germline CDR1 is MGHDK and CDR2 SYGVNS. CDR3 in amino acids: CASSESTGSTDTQYF. Full variable domain (missing parts from reference TRBV25-1 and TRBJ2-3): EADIYQTPRYLVIGTGKKITLECSQTMGHDKMYWYQQDPGMELHLIHYSYGVNSTEKGDLSSESTVSRIRTEHFPLTLESARPSHTSQYLCASSESTGSTDTQYFGPGTRLTVL.

V is TRBV11-1 and J is TRBJ2-1. The CDR3 runs 14 residues. CDR1 and CDR2 from the germline V gene are SGHAT and FQDESV (reference sequence). CDR3 protein: CASSSGVSYNEQFF.